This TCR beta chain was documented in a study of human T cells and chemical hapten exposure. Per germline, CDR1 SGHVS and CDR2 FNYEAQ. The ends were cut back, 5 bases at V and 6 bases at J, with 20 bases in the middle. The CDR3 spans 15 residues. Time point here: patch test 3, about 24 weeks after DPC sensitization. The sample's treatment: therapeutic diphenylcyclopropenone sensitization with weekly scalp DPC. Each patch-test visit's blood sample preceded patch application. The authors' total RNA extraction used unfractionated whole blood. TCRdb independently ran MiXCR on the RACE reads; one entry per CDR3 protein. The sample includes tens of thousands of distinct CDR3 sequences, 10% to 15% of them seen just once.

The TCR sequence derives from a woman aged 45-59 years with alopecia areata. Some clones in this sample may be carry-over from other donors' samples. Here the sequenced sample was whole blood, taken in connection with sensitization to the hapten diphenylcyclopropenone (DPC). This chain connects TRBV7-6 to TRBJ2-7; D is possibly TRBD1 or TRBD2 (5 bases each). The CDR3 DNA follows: TGTGCCAGCAGCGCAGCAACGGGACCCGCTAGCGAGCAGTACTTC. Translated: CASSAATGPASEQYF.